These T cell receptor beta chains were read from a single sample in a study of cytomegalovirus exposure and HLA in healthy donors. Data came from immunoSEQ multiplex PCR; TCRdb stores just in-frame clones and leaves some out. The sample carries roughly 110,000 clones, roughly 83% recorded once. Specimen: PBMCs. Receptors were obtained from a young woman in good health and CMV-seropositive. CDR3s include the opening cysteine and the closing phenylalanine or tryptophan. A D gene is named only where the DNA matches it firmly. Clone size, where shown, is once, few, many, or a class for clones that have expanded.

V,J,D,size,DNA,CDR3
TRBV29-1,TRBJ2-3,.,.,TGCAGCGTTGCTAGCACAGATACGCAGTATTTT,CSVASTDTQYF
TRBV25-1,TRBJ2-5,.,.,TGTGCCAGCGGCACAGCCAACCAAGAGACCCAGTACTTC,CASGTANQETQYF
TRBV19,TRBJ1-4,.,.,TGTGCCAGTAGTACCGATAGACACTCAACTAATGAAAAACTGTTTTTT,CASSTDRHSTNEKLFF
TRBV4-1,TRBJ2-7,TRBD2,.,TGCGCCAGCAGATCAGGACTAGCGGCCTACGAGCAGTACTTC,CASRSGLAAYEQYF
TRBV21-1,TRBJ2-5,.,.,TGTGCCAGCAGTAACAAGCTGGCTAGCGGGAGCCAAGAGACCCAGTACTTC,CASSNKLASGSQETQYF
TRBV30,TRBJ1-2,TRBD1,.,TGTGCCTGGAGTAGGCAGGGGGCGACTGGCTACACCTTC,CAWSRQGATGYTF
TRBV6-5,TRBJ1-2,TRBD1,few,TGTGCCAGCAGTCCCGGGACAGCTAACCTCTATGGCTACACCTTC,CASSPGTANLYGYTF
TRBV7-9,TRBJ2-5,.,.,TGTGCCAGCAGCTTAGGGGGGGGGCGCGGAGAGACCCAGTACTTC,CASSLGGGRGETQYF
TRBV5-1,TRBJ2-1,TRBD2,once,TGCGCCAGCAGCTTGGTCGGCGGGAGCTCCTACAATGAGCAGTTCTTC,CASSLVGGSSYNEQFF
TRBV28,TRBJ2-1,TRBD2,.,TGTGCCAGCGCTATCCCCAGCGGGATCTACAATGAGCAGTTCTTC,CASAIPSGIYNEQFF
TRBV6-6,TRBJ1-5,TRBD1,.,TGTGCCAGCAGTTACGACAGGGAAAATCAGCCCCAGCATTTT,CASSYDRENQPQHF
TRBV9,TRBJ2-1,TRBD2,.,TGTGCCAGCAGCCCGTGGACTAGCGGGAACTCCTACAATGAGCAGTTCTTC,CASSPWTSGNSYNEQFF
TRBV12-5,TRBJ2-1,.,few,TGTGCTAGTGGTTTGCCCCTGGGGAGCAGGGGTCGATACAATGAGCAGTTCTTC,CASGLPLGSRGRYNEQFF
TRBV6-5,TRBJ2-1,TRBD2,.,TGTGCCAGCAGTTCTAGCGGGAGGGTGTGGGACAATGAGCAGTTCTTC,CASSSSGRVWDNEQFF
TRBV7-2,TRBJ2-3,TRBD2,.,TGTGCCAGCTTATGGACTAGCGGGAGCGACGATACGCAGTATTTT,CASLWTSGSDDTQYF
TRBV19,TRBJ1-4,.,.,TGTGCCAGTAGTATAGATCGGCGGGCAACTAATGAAAAACTGTTTTTT,CASSIDRRATNEKLFF
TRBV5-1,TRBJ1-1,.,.,TGCGCCAGCAGCGTCATACAGAGAGTCACTGAAGCTTTCTTT,CASSVIQRVTEAFF
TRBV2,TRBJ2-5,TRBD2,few,TGTGCCAGCAGTAATGGACTAGCGGGGCAAGAGACCCAGTACTTC,CASSNGLAGQETQYF
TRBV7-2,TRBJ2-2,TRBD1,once,TGTGCCAAGAGGGACAGAGGTAACACCGGGGAGCTGTTTTTT,CAKRDRGNTGELFF
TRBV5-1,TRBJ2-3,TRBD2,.,TGCGCCAGCAGCTTCCTAGCGGGAGAGACAGATACGCAGTATTTT,CASSFLAGETDTQYF
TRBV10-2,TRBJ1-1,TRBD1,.,TGCGCCAGCGGACAGGACCTCACTGAAGCTTTCTTT,CASGQDLTEAFF
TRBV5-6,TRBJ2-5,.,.,TGTGCCAGCAGCTTGACCGGTGAGACCCAGTACTTC,CASSLTGETQYF
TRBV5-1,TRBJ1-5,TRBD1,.,TGCGCCAGCAGCTTGGGGGGAACAGGGGACAATCAGCCCCAGCATTTT,CASSLGGTGDNQPQHF
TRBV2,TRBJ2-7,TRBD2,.,TGTGCCAGCAGTGCTCGGCTAGCGGGGATCTACGAGCAGTACTTC,CASSARLAGIYEQYF
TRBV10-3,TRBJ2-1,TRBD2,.,TGTGCCATCAAGGGCGGGAGGGACAATGAGCAGTTCTTC,CAIKGGRDNEQFF
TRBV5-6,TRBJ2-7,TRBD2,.,TGTGCCAGCAGCAGGGAGGGACCCTACGGGCAGTACTTC,CASSREGPYGQYF
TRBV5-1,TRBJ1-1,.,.,TGCGCCAGCAGCTTGGATGCAGGGATGGACACTGAAGCTTTCTTT,CASSLDAGMDTEAFF
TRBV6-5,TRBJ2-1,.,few,TGTGCCAGCAGTCTAACAGAATACAATGAGCAGTTCTTC,CASSLTEYNEQFF
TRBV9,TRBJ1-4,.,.,TGTGCCAGCAGCGTAGGCCAGGGTGTAGAAAAACTGTTTTTT,CASSVGQGVEKLFF
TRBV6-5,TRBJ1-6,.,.,TGTGCCAGCAGTTCCCATAGAAATTCACCCCTCCACTTT,CASSSHRNSPLHF
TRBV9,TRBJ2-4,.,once,TGTGCCAGCAGCGTAGAAGGGGGACAAGGGGTCATTCAGTACTTC,CASSVEGGQGVIQYF
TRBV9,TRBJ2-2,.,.,TGTGCCAGCAGCGTAGTGGGGCCCGCGAACACCGGGGAGCTGTTTTTT,CASSVVGPANTGELFF
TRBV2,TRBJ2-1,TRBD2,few,TGTGCCAGCAGTGGACTAGCGGGCCCCTACAATGAGCAGTTCTTC,CASSGLAGPYNEQFF
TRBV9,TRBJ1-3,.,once,TGTGCCAGCAGCGCACAGGGTTCTGGAAACACCATATATTTT,CASSAQGSGNTIYF
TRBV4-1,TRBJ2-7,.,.,TGCGCCAGCAGCCATGCAGGGACCTACGAGCAGTACTTC,CASSHAGTYEQYF
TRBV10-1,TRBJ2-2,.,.,TGCGCCAGCAGTGAGGGGCCGAGCACCGGGGAGCTGTTTTTT,CASSEGPSTGELFF
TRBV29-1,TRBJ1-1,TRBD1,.,TGCAGCGTCGTACACAGGGGACCTAACACTGAAGCTTTCTTT,CSVVHRGPNTEAFF
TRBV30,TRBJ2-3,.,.,TGTGCCTGGAGTAGGCTAGGCGGGAGCACAGATACGCAGTATTTT,CAWSRLGGSTDTQYF
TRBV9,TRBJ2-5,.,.,TGTGCCAGCAGCGTGCGGGGACGGGAGACCCAGTACTTC,CASSVRGRETQYF
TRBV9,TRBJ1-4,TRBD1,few,TGTGCCAGCAGCGCCGGACAGGGCAATAATGAAAAACTGTTTTTT,CASSAGQGNNEKLFF
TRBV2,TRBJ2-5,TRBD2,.,TGTGCCAGCAGTTGGACTAGCGGAGGGGAGACCCAGTACTTC,CASSWTSGGETQYF
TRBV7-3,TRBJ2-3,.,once,TGTGCCAGCAGCCCCGGGAGCTGGGCAGATACACAGTATTTT,CASSPGSWADTQYF
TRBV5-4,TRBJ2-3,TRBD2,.,TGTGCCAGCAGTCGGGGGGGACCGGGACTAGCGGCCACAGATACGCAGTATTTT,CASSRGGPGLAATDTQYF
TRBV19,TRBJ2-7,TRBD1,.,TGTGCCAGTAGTCAAGCCGGGACAGTGGGCTACGAGCAGTACTTC,CASSQAGTVGYEQYF
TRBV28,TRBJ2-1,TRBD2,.,TGTGCCAGCCTAATAGCGGGATCCATTATCTTC,CASLIAGSIIF
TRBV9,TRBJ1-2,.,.,TGTGCCAGCAGCGTAGGTGGGGGCAGCTATGGCTACACCTTC,CASSVGGGSYGYTF
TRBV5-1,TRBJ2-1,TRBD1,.,TGCGCCAGCAGCTTGGGACAGGGAGTAAATGAGCAGTTCTTC,CASSLGQGVNEQFF
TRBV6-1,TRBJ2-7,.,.,TGTGCCAGCAGTGCCGGCGGGGATGTCTCCGAGCAGTACTTC,CASSAGGDVSEQYF
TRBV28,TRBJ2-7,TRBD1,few,TGTGCCAGCCGGGACAGGGGGTTCTACGAGCAGTACTTC,CASRDRGFYEQYF
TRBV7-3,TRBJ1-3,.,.,TGTGCCAGCAGCTTAACTGGGCGCTCTGGAAACACCATATATTTT,CASSLTGRSGNTIYF
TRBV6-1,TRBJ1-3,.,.,TGTGCCAGCAGCCTTGACAGTGGCTCTGGAAACACCATATATTTT,CASSLDSGSGNTIYF
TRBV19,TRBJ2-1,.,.,TGTGCCAGTAGCCCCTGGGGCCCCACGGCCTACAATGAGCAGTTCTTC,CASSPWGPTAYNEQFF
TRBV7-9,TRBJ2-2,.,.,TGTGCCAGCAGCTGGCAAAGCGGAAACACCGGGGAGCTGTTTTTT,CASSWQSGNTGELFF
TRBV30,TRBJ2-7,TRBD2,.,TGTGCCTGGGTGACTAGCGTGGAGCAGTACTTC,CAWVTSVEQYF
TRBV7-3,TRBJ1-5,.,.,TGTGCCAGCAGCTTAGGGGGGAAAGATCAGCCCCAGCATTTT,CASSLGGKDQPQHF
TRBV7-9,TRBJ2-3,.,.,TGTTCCAGCAGCCAATCCGGAGATACGCAGTATTTT,CSSSQSGDTQYF
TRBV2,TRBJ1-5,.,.,TGTGCCAGCAGCCCTGGGGGGGTAGGGAATCAGCCCCAGCATTTT,CASSPGGVGNQPQHF
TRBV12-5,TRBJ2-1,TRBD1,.,TGTGCTAGTGCCCTCCGACAGGGACCCTACAATGAGCAGTTCTTC,CASALRQGPYNEQFF
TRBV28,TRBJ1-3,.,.,TGTGCCAGCAGTCCGACTCTAGCGGGGGGAAACACCATATATTTT,CASSPTLAGGNTIYF